The rows below give T cell receptor beta chains drawn from one sample of a study of T-cell memory formation after mild COVID-19. TCRdb ran MiXCR on the 5' RACE reads and lists one entry per CDR3 protein. The table records about 240,000 distinct CDR3 sequences, 8.5% to 9.5% of them present only once. What was sequenced was PBMCs or a T cell subset sorted from them (not recorded which). The receptors come from a man between 18 and 35 years old who had mild COVID-19 (a few samples of this study predate the infection). Cell type and time point are not known. CDR3s include the opening cysteine and the closing phenylalanine or tryptophan. Each record gives: clone size, J gene, D gene, V gene, CDR3 DNA, CDR3 protein. D genes are given only for firm matches. Where a row states a size, it is once, few, many or the class of an expanded clone; other rows omit it.

clone size: few; J gene: TRBJ2-5; D gene: -; V gene: TRBV11-2; CDR3 DNA: TGTGCCAGCAGGACTCGGGGCGGAGTCCTCCAAGAGACCCAGTACTTC; CDR3 protein: CASRTRGGVLQETQYF
clone size: -; J gene: TRBJ2-3; D gene: -; V gene: TRBV7-9; CDR3 DNA: TGTGCCAGCAGCTGGAAGGGTCACACAGATACGCAGTATTTT; CDR3 protein: CASSWKGHTDTQYF
clone size: many; J gene: TRBJ1-2; D gene: TRBD1; V gene: TRBV2; CDR3 DNA: TGTGCCAGCAGGGACAGGGGGCCTGGCTACACCTTC; CDR3 protein: CASRDRGPGYTF
clone size: -; J gene: TRBJ1-2; D gene: TRBD1; V gene: TRBV9; CDR3 DNA: TGTGCCAGCAGCGTAGAAGACAGGGGGCTTTCTAACTATGGCTACACCTTC; CDR3 protein: CASSVEDRGLSNYGYTF
clone size: few; J gene: TRBJ2-2; D gene: -; V gene: TRBV7-2; CDR3 DNA: TGTGCCAGCAGCTTCAGACGAGCTACCGGGGAGCTGTTTTTT; CDR3 protein: CASSFRRATGELFF
clone size: few; J gene: TRBJ1-1; D gene: -; V gene: TRBV30; CDR3 DNA: TGTGCCTGGAGAGGACTTCAGCAGGGGTCCACTGAAGCTTTCTTT; CDR3 protein: CAWRGLQQGSTEAFF
clone size: -; J gene: TRBJ1-5; D gene: -; V gene: TRBV5-1; CDR3 DNA: TGCGCCAGCAGCTTGGAGGGGCAGGGCGGAGGCCCCCAGCATTTT; CDR3 protein: CASSLEGQGGGPQHF
clone size: few; J gene: TRBJ1-5; D gene: -; V gene: TRBV9; CDR3 DNA: TGTGCCAGCAGCGTAGGGGCTGCTCAGCCCCAGCATTTT; CDR3 protein: CASSVGAAQPQHF
clone size: -; J gene: TRBJ2-7; D gene: -; V gene: TRBV7-2; CDR3 DNA: TGTGCCAGCAGCTACACGACAGGCCTTGGCTCCTACGAGCAGTACTTC; CDR3 protein: CASSYTTGLGSYEQYF
clone size: few; J gene: TRBJ1-5; D gene: -; V gene: TRBV20-1; CDR3 DNA: TGCAGTGCCTTGAGCAGGGATAGCAATCAGCCCCAGCATTTT; CDR3 protein: CSALSRDSNQPQHF
clone size: -; J gene: TRBJ1-1; D gene: -; V gene: TRBV5-1; CDR3 DNA: TGCGCCAGCAGCTTGGCTGGGACGGCAGATACTGAAGCTTTCTTT; CDR3 protein: CASSLAGTADTEAFF
clone size: -; J gene: TRBJ1-1; D gene: -; V gene: TRBV5-1; CDR3 DNA: TGCGCCAGCAGCTTAGGGTTAAGAACTGAAGCTTTCTTT; CDR3 protein: CASSLGLRTEAFF
clone size: few; J gene: TRBJ2-5; D gene: -; V gene: TRBV19; CDR3 DNA: TGTGCCAGCCGATTTGAAGAGACCCAGTACTTC; CDR3 protein: CASRFEETQYF
clone size: -; J gene: TRBJ2-2; D gene: -; V gene: TRBV9; CDR3 DNA: TGTGCCAGCAGCGTAGTTTCGAACACCGGGGAGCTGTTTTTT; CDR3 protein: CASSVVSNTGELFF
clone size: many; J gene: TRBJ2-2; D gene: TRBD1; V gene: TRBV5-5; CDR3 DNA: TGTGCCAGCCTACAGGGGACGAACACCGGGGAGCTGTTTTTT; CDR3 protein: CASLQGTNTGELFF
clone size: few; J gene: TRBJ1-2; D gene: -; V gene: TRBV10-2; CDR3 DNA: TGCGCCAGCAGGCCCCTGATTGAGGGATGGGGATATGGCTACACCTTC; CDR3 protein: CASRPLIEGWGYGYTF
clone size: -; J gene: TRBJ2-1; D gene: -; V gene: TRBV24-1; CDR3 DNA: TGTGCCACCAGTGAAAACAATGAGCAGTTCTTC; CDR3 protein: CATSENNEQFF
clone size: few; J gene: TRBJ1-1; D gene: -; V gene: TRBV4-3; CDR3 DNA: TGCGCCAGCAGCCAAGATTATCACACTGAAGCTTTCTTT; CDR3 protein: CASSQDYHTEAFF
clone size: few; J gene: TRBJ2-2; D gene: -; V gene: TRBV20-1; CDR3 DNA: TGCAGTGCTAGACCCCGGGGAGGAGTTTCCACCGGGGAGCTGTTTTTT; CDR3 protein: CSARPRGGVSTGELFF
clone size: -; J gene: TRBJ2-6; D gene: -; V gene: TRBV12-3/TRBV12-4; CDR3 DNA: TGTGCCAGCAGCCAAAGGGGCTCTGGGGCCAACGTCCTGACTTTC; CDR3 protein: CASSQRGSGANVLTF
clone size: few; J gene: TRBJ2-5; D gene: -; V gene: TRBV7-2; CDR3 DNA: TGTGCCAGCAGCCAGACGGGCCTCAGAACCCAAGAGACCCAGTACTTC; CDR3 protein: CASSQTGLRTQETQYF
clone size: few; J gene: TRBJ1-4; D gene: -; V gene: TRBV5-1; CDR3 DNA: TGCGCCAGCAGCTTGGGCCCCCGGGGCACTAATGAAAAACTGTTTTTT; CDR3 protein: CASSLGPRGTNEKLFF
clone size: many; J gene: TRBJ2-3; D gene: -; V gene: TRBV5-1; CDR3 DNA: TGCGCCAGCAGCTTGGAGGCCACAGATACGCAGTATTTT; CDR3 protein: CASSLEATDTQYF
clone size: -; J gene: TRBJ1-4; D gene: -; V gene: TRBV18; CDR3 DNA: TGTGCCAGCTCACCGCGGAAGGATGAAAAACTGTTTTTT; CDR3 protein: CASSPRKDEKLFF
clone size: many; J gene: TRBJ2-7; D gene: -; V gene: TRBV4-3; CDR3 DNA: TGCGCCAGCAGCCAAGAAGTCGGCGGAGGGGAGATTTCCGAGCAGTACTTC; CDR3 protein: CASSQEVGGGEISEQYF
clone size: -; J gene: TRBJ1-1; D gene: TRBD1; V gene: TRBV18; CDR3 DNA: TGTGCCAGCTCACCAGACAGGGACAACACTGAAGCTTTCTTT; CDR3 protein: CASSPDRDNTEAFF
clone size: -; J gene: TRBJ2-3; D gene: -; V gene: TRBV7-2; CDR3 DNA: TGTGCCAGCAGCTTTTACCAAAGCACAGATACGCAGTATTTT; CDR3 protein: CASSFYQSTDTQYF
clone size: few; J gene: TRBJ2-2; D gene: -; V gene: TRBV5-1; CDR3 DNA: TGCGCCAGCAGCTTGGGGGGGCTGGCGAACACCGGGGAGCTGTTTTTT; CDR3 protein: CASSLGGLANTGELFF
clone size: few; J gene: TRBJ1-6; D gene: -; V gene: TRBV27; CDR3 DNA: TGTGCCAGCAGTGCCAGCCGGGGCAGTATTGGATCACCCCTCCACTTT; CDR3 protein: CASSASRGSIGSPLHF